These T cell receptor beta chains were read from a single sample in a study of OX40 agonist ivuxolimab in advanced cancers. This table comes from immunoSEQ multiplex PCR, and its TCRdb copy is limited to in-frame clones, with some not included. The table records around 38,000 clones, around 84% of them present only once. This specimen consisted of CD4+ or CD8+ T cells sorted from blood, obtained in a trial of the OX40 agonist ivuxolimab. The receptors were gathered from an adult with an advanced solid tumor such as melanoma, head and neck, liver or kidney cancer. Both conserved end residues are part of each CDR3. A D gene is named only where the DNA matches it firmly. Expanded clones are given a class, and other clones once, few, many or no size at all.

V gene: TRBV5-1
clone size: .
J gene: TRBJ2-2
D gene: .
CDR3 protein: CASSLQEANTGELFF
CDR3 DNA: TGCGCCAGCAGCTTGCAGGAAGCGAACACCGGGGAGCTGTTTTTT

V gene: TRBV11-1
clone size: once
J gene: TRBJ1-6
D gene: .
CDR3 protein: CASSFLTGGNSPLHF
CDR3 DNA: TGTGCCAGCAGCTTCTTGACGGGTGGGAATTCACCCCTCCACTTT

V gene: TRBV7-2
clone size: .
J gene: TRBJ2-1
D gene: TRBD2
CDR3 protein: CASSLAGLLAGDNEQFF
CDR3 DNA: TGTGCCAGCAGCTTAGCGGGGTTACTAGCGGGGGACAATGAGCAGTTCTTC

V gene: TRBV9
clone size: .
J gene: TRBJ1-2
D gene: .
CDR3 protein: CASSPDRLNYGYTF
CDR3 DNA: TGTGCCAGCAGCCCGGACCGGCTAAACTATGGCTACACCTTC

V gene: TRBV2
clone size: .
J gene: TRBJ1-2
D gene: .
CDR3 protein: CASSETGNYGYTF
CDR3 DNA: TGTGCCAGCAGTGAAACGGGGAACTATGGCTACACCTTC

V gene: TRBV2
clone size: .
J gene: TRBJ1-2
D gene: .
CDR3 protein: CASSTRKRDSTWGYTF
CDR3 DNA: TGTGCCAGCAGTACTAGAAAAAGGGACTCTACGTGGGGCTACACCTTC

V gene: TRBV9
clone size: .
J gene: TRBJ1-3
D gene: .
CDR3 protein: CASSATSDYSGNTIYF
CDR3 DNA: TGTGCCAGCAGCGCTACCTCAGATTACTCTGGAAACACCATATATTTT

V gene: TRBV7-2
clone size: .
J gene: TRBJ1-2
D gene: TRBD1
CDR3 protein: CASSLRQGYYGYTF
CDR3 DNA: TGTGCCAGCAGCCTACGACAGGGATACTATGGCTACACCTTC

V gene: TRBV5-6
clone size: .
J gene: TRBJ2-7
D gene: TRBD1
CDR3 protein: CASSLTGGSEQYF
CDR3 DNA: TGTGCCAGCAGCTTGACAGGGGGCAGTGAGCAGTACTTC

V gene: TRBV28
clone size: .
J gene: TRBJ2-7
D gene: .
CDR3 protein: CASSLSKGRKSEQYF
CDR3 DNA: TGTGCCAGCAGTTTATCTAAGGGGCGAAAAAGCGAGCAGTACTTC

V gene: TRBV5-1
clone size: .
J gene: TRBJ2-2
D gene: TRBD1
CDR3 protein: CASTGANTGELFF
CDR3 DNA: TGCGCGAGCACAGGGGCGAACACCGGGGAGCTGTTTTTT

V gene: TRBV6-5
clone size: .
J gene: TRBJ1-1
D gene: .
CDR3 protein: CASSYSGGGSIEAFF
CDR3 DNA: TGTGCCAGCAGTTACTCCGGGGGGGGGAGCATTGAAGCTTTCTTT

V gene: TRBV29-1
clone size: .
J gene: TRBJ2-1
D gene: TRBD2
CDR3 protein: CSVFAGTSDYNEQFF
CDR3 DNA: TGCAGCGTTTTTGCCGGGACTAGCGACTACAATGAGCAGTTCTTC

V gene: TRBV27
clone size: once
J gene: TRBJ1-1
D gene: .
CDR3 protein: CASKREGGMNTEAFF
CDR3 DNA: TGTGCCAGCAAGAGGGAAGGGGGTATGAACACTGAAGCTTTCTTT

V gene: TRBV2
clone size: .
J gene: TRBJ2-1
D gene: .
CDR3 protein: CASRRYNEQFF
CDR3 DNA: TGTGCCAGCAGGCGCTACAATGAGCAGTTCTTC

V gene: TRBV15
clone size: .
J gene: TRBJ2-7
D gene: .
CDR3 protein: CATSRGPAKAEEQYF
CDR3 DNA: TGTGCCACCAGCAGAGGACCAGCCAAAGCTGAGGAGCAGTACTTC

V gene: TRBV5-1
clone size: .
J gene: TRBJ2-3
D gene: TRBD2
CDR3 protein: CASSRATSGGTDTQYF
CDR3 DNA: TGCGCCAGCAGTAGAGCAACTAGCGGGGGCACAGATACGCAGTATTTT

V gene: TRBV4-2
clone size: .
J gene: TRBJ2-3
D gene: TRBD2
CDR3 protein: CASSQDPGGTQYF
CDR3 DNA: TGTGCCAGCAGCCAAGATCCGGGGGGTACGCAGTATTTT

V gene: TRBV6-5
clone size: once
J gene: TRBJ1-5
D gene: TRBD1
CDR3 protein: CASSYSRGRGQPQHF
CDR3 DNA: TGTGCCAGCAGTTACTCCAGGGGGCGAGGGCAGCCCCAGCATTTT

V gene: TRBV9
clone size: few
J gene: TRBJ2-3
D gene: TRBD2
CDR3 protein: CASSSGGSRDTQYF
CDR3 DNA: TGTGCCAGCAGCTCCGGGGGGTCTAGAGATACGCAGTATTTT

V gene: TRBV9
clone size: .
J gene: TRBJ1-2
D gene: TRBD1
CDR3 protein: CASSTQGWGYTF
CDR3 DNA: TGTGCCAGCAGCACACAGGGGTGGGGCTACACCTTC

V gene: TRBV5-6
clone size: .
J gene: TRBJ2-4
D gene: TRBD1
CDR3 protein: CASSFRGSVRSAKNIQYF
CDR3 DNA: TGTGCCAGCAGCTTCAGGGGGAGTGTAAGGTCGGCCAAAAACATTCAGTACTTC

V gene: TRBV20-1
clone size: few
J gene: TRBJ2-7
D gene: .
CDR3 protein: CSASPGWEQYF
CDR3 DNA: TGCAGTGCTAGTCCCGGGTGGGAGCAGTACTTC

V gene: TRBV19
clone size: few
J gene: TRBJ1-6
D gene: .
CDR3 protein: CASSASGNSPLHF
CDR3 DNA: TGTGCCAGTAGTGCCTCGGGGAATTCACCCCTCCACTTT

V gene: TRBV10-2
clone size: .
J gene: TRBJ2-5
D gene: TRBD1
CDR3 protein: CASSRATGGRETQYF
CDR3 DNA: TGCGCCAGCAGTCGAGCAACAGGGGGCCGGGAGACCCAGTACTTC

V gene: TRBV6-6
clone size: .
J gene: TRBJ2-7
D gene: TRBD2
CDR3 protein: CASSYSLVREGEQYF
CDR3 DNA: TGTGCCAGCAGTTACTCTTTGGTCAGGGAGGGCGAGCAGTACTTC

V gene: TRBV5-4
clone size: .
J gene: TRBJ2-5
D gene: TRBD2
CDR3 protein: CASSLRGGQETQYF
CDR3 DNA: TGTGCCAGCAGCTTGCGGGGGGGCCAAGAGACCCAGTACTTC

V gene: TRBV7-6
clone size: .
J gene: TRBJ2-5
D gene: .
CDR3 protein: CASSRWAETQYF
CDR3 DNA: TGTGCCAGCAGCCGGTGGGCAGAGACCCAGTACTTC

V gene: TRBV25-1
clone size: .
J gene: TRBJ1-5
D gene: .
CDR3 protein: CASSAAGPLNQPQHF
CDR3 DNA: TGTGCCAGCAGTGCGGCGGGCCCTCTCAATCAGCCCCAGCATTTT

V gene: TRBV11-1
clone size: .
J gene: TRBJ2-5
D gene: .
CDR3 protein: CASSLGGREAETQYF
CDR3 DNA: TGTGCCAGCAGCTTAGGCGGAAGGGAGGCAGAGACCCAGTACTTC

V gene: TRBV19
clone size: .
J gene: TRBJ1-1
D gene: .
CDR3 protein: CASRKVGQASGTEAFF
CDR3 DNA: TGTGCCAGTAGGAAGGTCGGGCAGGCATCAGGCACTGAAGCTTTCTTT